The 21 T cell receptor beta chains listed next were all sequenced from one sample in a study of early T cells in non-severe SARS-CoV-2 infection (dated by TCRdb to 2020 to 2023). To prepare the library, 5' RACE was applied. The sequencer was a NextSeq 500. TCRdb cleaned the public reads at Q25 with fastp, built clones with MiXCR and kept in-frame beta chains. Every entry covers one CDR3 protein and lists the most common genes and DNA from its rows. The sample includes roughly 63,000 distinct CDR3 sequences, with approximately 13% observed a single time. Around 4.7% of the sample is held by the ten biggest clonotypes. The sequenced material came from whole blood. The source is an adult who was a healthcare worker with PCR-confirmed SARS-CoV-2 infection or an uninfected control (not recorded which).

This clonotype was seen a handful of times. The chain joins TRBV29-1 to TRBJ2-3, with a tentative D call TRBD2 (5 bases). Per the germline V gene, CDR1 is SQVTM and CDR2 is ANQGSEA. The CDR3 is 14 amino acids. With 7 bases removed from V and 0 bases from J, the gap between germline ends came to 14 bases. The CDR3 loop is CSAPGSYSTDTQYF. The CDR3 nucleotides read TGCAGCGCCCCGGGATCCTATAGCACAGATACGCAGTATTTT.

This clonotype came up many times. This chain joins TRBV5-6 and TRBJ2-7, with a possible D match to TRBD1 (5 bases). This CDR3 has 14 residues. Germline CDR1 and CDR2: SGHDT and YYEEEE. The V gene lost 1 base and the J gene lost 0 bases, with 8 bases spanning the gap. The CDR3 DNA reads TGTGCCAGCAGCTTGTTCAGGGTCTCCTACGAGCAGTACTTC. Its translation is CASSLFRVSYEQYF.

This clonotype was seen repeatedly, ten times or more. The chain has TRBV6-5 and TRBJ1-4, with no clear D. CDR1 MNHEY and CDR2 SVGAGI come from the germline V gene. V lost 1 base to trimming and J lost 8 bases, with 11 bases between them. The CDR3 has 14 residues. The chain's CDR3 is CASSYWASREKLFF. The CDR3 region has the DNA TGTGCCAGCAGTTACTGGGCCTCGAGGGAAAAACTGTTTTTT.

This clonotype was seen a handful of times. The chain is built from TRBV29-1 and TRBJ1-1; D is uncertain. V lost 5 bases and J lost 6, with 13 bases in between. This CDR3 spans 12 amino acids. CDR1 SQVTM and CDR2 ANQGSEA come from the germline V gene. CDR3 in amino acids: CSVIGVPSEAFF. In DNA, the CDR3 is TGCAGCGTTATCGGGGTGCCGTCTGAAGCTTTCTTT.

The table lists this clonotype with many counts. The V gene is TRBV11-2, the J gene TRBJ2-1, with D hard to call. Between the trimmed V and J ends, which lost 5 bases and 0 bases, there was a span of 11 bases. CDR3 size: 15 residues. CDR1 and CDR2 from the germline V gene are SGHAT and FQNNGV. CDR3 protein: CASSDRPGSYNEQFF. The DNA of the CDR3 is TGTGCCAGCAGCGATAGGCCTGGCTCCTACAATGAGCAGTTCTTC.

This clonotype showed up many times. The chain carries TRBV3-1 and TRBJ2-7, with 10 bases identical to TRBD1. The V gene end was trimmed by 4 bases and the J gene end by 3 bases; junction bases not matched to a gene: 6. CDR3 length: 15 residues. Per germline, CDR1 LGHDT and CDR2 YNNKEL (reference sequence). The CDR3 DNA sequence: TGTGCCAGCAGCCCCCGGACAGGGGGAGTCTACGAGCAGTACTTC. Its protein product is CASSPRTGGVYEQYF.

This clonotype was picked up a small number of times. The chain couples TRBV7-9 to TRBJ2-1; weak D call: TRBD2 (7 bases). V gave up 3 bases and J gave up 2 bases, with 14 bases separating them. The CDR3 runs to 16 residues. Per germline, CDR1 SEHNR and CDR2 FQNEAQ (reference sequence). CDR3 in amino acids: CASSLSGGPPYNEQFF. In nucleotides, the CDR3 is TGTGCCAGCAGCTTGTCGGGGGGCCCTCCCTACAATGAGCAGTTCTTC. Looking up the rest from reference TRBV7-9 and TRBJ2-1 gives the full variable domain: DTGVSQNPRHKITKRGQNVTFRCDPISEHNRLYWYRQTLGQGPEFLTYFQNEAQLEKSRLLSDRFSAERPKGSFSTLEIQRTEQGDSAMYLCASSLSGGPPYNEQFFGPGTRLTVL.

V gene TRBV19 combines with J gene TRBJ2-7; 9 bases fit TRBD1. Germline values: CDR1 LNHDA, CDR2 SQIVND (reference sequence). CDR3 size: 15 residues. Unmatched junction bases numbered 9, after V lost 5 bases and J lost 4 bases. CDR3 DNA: TGTGCCAGTAGTTCGACCGGGACAGGGCGGTACGAGCAGTACTTC. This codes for CASSSTGTGRYEQYF.

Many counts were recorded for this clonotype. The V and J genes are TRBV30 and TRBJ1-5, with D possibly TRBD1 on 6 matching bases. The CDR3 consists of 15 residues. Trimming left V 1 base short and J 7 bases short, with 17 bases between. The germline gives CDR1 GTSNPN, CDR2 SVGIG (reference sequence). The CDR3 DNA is TGTGCCTGGAGTGGAGGCGGCCAGGGGAACCAGCCCCAGCATTTT. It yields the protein CAWSGGGQGNQPQHF.

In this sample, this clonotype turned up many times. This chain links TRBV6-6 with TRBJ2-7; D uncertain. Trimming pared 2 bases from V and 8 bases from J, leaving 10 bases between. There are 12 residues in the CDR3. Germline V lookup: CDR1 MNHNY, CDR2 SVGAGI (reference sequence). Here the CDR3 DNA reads TGTGCCAGCAGTTACGGGTTAGAGAAGCAGTACTTC. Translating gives CASSYGLEKQYF.

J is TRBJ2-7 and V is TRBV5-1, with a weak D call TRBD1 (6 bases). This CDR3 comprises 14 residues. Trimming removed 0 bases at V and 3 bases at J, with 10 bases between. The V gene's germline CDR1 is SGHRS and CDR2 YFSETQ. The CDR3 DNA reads TGCGCCAGCAGCTTGGTGGGGACATTCTACGAGCAGTACTTC. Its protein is CASSLVGTFYEQYF.

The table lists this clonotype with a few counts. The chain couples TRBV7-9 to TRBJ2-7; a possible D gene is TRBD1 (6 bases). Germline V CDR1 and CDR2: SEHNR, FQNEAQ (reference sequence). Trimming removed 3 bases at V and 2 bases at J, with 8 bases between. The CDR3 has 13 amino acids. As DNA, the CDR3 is TGTGCCAGCAGCTTGACAGGCCCCTACGAGCAGTACTTC. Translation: CASSLTGPYEQYF.

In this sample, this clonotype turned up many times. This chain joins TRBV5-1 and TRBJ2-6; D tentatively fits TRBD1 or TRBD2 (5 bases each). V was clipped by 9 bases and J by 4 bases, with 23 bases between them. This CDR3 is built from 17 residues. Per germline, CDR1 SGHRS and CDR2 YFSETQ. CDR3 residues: CATRASGPPAGANVLTF. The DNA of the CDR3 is TGCGCCACCCGAGCGTCGGGACCGCCTGCCGGGGCCAACGTCCTGACTTTC. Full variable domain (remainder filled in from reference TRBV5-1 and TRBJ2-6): KAGVTQTPRYLIKTRGQQVTLSCSPISGHRSVSWYQQTPGQGLQFLFEYFSETQRNKGNFPGRFSGRQFSNSRSEMNVSTLELGDSALYLCATRASGPPAGANVLTFGAGSRLTVL.

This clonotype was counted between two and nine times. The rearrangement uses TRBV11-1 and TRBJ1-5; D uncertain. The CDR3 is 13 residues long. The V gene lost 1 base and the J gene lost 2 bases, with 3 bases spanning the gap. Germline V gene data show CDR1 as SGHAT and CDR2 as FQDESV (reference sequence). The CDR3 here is CASSLDGNQPQHF. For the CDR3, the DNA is TGTGCCAGCAGCTTAGACGGCAATCAGCCCCAGCATTTT.

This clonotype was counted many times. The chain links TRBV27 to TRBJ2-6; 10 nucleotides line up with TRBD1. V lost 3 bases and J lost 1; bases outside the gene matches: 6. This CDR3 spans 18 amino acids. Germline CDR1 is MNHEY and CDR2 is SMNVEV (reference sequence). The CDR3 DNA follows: TGTGCCAGCAGTTTCTCCACGGGACAGGGGTCTGGGGCCAACGTCCTGACTTTC. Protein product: CASSFSTGQGSGANVLTF. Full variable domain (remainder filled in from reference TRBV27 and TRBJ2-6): EAQVTQNPRYLITVTGKKLTVTCSQNMNHEYMSWYRQDPGLGLRQIYYSMNVEVTDKGDVPEGYKVSRKEKRNFPLILESPSPNQTSLYFCASSFSTGQGSGANVLTFGAGSRLTVL.

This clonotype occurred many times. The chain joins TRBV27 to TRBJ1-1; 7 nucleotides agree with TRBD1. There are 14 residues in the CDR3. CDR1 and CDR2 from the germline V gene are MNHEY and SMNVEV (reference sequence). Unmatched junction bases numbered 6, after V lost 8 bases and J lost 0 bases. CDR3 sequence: CASGRQGMNTEAFF. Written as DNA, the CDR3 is TGTGCCAGCGGCAGACAGGGCATGAACACTGAAGCTTTCTTT.

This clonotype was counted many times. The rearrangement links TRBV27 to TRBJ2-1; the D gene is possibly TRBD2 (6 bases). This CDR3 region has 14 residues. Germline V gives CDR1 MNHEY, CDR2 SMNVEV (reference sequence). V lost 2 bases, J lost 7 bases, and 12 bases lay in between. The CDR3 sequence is CASSLAQAGNEQFF. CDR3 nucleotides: TGTGCCAGCAGTTTAGCGCAGGCGGGGAATGAGCAGTTCTTC.

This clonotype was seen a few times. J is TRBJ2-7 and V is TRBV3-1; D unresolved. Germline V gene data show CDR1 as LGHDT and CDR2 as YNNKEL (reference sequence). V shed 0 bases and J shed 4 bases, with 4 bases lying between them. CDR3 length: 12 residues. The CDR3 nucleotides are TGTGCCAGCAGCCAAGAGGTGTACGAGCAGTACTTC. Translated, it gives CASSQEVYEQYF.

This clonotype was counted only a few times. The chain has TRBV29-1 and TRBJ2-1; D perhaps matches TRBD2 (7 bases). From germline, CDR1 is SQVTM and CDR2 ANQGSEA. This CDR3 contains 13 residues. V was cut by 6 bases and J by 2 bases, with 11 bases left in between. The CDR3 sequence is CSVLGGPYNEQFF. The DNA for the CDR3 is TGCAGCGTCCTCGGGGGGCCCTACAATGAGCAGTTCTTC.

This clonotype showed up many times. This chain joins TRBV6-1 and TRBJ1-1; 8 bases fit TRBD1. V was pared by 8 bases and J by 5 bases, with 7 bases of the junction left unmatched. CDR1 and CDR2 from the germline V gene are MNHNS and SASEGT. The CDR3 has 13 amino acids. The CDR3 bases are TGTGCCAGCTTTGGACAGGGATATACTGAAGCTTTCTTT. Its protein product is CASFGQGYTEAFF.

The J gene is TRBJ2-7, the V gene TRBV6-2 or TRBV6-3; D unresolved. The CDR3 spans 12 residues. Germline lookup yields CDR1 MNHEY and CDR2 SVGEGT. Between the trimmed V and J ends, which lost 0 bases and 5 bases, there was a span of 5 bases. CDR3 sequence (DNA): TGTGCCAGCAGTTACTCGGGTGACGAGCAGTACTTC. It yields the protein CASSYSGDEQYF.